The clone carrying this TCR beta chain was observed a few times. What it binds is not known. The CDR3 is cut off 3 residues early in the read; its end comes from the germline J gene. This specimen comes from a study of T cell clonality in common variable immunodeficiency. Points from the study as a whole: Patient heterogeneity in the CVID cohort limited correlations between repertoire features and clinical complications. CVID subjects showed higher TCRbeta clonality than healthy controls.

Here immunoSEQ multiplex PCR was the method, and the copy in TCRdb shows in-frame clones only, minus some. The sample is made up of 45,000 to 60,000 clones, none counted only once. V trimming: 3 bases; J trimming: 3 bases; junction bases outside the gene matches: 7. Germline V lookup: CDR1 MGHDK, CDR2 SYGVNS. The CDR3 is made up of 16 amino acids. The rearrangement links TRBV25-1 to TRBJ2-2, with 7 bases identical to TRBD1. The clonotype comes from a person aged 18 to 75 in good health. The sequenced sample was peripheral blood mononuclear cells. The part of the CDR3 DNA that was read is TGTGCCAGCAGTGAGATACAGGGGAGCGACACCGGGGAG. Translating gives CASSEIQGSDTGE. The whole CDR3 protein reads CASSEIQGSDTGELFF.